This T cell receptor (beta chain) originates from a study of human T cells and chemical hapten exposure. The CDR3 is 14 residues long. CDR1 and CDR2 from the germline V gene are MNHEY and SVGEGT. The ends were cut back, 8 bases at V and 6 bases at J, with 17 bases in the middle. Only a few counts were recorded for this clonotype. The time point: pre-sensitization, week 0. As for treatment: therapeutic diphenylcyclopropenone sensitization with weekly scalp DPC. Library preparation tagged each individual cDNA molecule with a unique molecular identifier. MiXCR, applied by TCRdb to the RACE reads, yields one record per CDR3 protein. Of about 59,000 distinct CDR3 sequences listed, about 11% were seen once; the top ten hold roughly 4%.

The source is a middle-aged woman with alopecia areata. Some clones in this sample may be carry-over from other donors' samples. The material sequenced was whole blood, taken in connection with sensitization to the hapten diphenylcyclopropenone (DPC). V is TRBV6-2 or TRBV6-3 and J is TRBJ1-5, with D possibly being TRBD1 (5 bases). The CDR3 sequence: CASGLRVIRQPQHF. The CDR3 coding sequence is TGTGCCAGCGGCCTCAGGGTAATACGTCAGCCCCAGCATTTT.